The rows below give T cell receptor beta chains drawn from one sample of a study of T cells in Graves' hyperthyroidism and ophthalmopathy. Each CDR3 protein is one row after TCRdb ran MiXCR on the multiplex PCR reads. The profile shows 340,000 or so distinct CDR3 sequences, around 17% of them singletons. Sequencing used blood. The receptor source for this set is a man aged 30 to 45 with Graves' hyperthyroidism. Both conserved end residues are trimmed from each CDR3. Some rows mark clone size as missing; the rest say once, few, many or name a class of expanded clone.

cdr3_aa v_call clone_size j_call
ASSLIVGDNSPLH TRBV7-3 few TRBJ1-6
ASSPRTSGSLYNEQF TRBV6-2/TRBV6-3 many TRBJ2-1
ASSSRRYRGGGYT TRBV28 - TRBJ1-2
AWSVVGILSTDTQY TRBV30 - TRBJ2-3
ASSRTGVTEAF TRBV7-3 many TRBJ1-1
SARVGDGTDTQY TRBV20-1 many TRBJ2-3
ASIGRGEGTEAF TRBV7-9 - TRBJ1-1
ASNLGYSNTEAF TRBV12-3/TRBV12-4 medium-sized TRBJ1-1
ASSLLVLNTEAF TRBV12-3/TRBV12-4 many TRBJ1-1
ASFRGTYLNEQF TRBV14 few TRBJ2-1
AISAGRQNQPQH TRBV10-3 many TRBJ1-5
ASSLGRGSEQY TRBV27 many TRBJ2-7
ASSEAGSNGETQY TRBV2 many TRBJ2-5
SASISGTETQY TRBV20-1 - TRBJ2-5
ASILDRASTGELF TRBV2 - TRBJ2-2
SARLRGQQY TRBV20-1 many TRBJ2-7
SASETTDTQY TRBV20-1 few TRBJ2-3
ASSNADSLETQY TRBV13 - TRBJ2-5
ASSEHGGVGDQPQH TRBV6-1 - TRBJ1-5
AISGPGRSYEQY TRBV10-3 many TRBJ2-7
ATSPRPDYNSPLH TRBV15 - TRBJ1-6
ASSPENQGLLIEKLF TRBV27 many TRBJ1-4
VSSQSSGHTIY TRBV2 - TRBJ1-3
ASSPSGNSLDEQF TRBV7-2 - TRBJ2-1
ASSVSGVGELF TRBV12-3/TRBV12-4 many TRBJ2-2
SARGRDRSYAYT TRBV20-1 few TRBJ1-2
ASSQDLRPGADTQY TRBV3-1 many TRBJ2-3
ASSPLPANTEAC TRBV5-6 - TRBJ1-1
ASSQDRAWRTEAF TRBV4-1 many TRBJ1-1
ASSLDAFPDTQY TRBV7-9 many TRBJ2-3
ASSRGAGEGQETQY TRBV9 many TRBJ2-5
ASSPPGGNTEAF TRBV18 many TRBJ1-1
ASSPPSNRAGMNTEAF TRBV18 - TRBJ1-1
ASSPRGGNTDTQY TRBV28 many TRBJ2-3
ASSLGSSEWSQPQH TRBV7-2 many TRBJ1-5
ASSRPGQGAYEAF TRBV12-3/TRBV12-4 once TRBJ1-1
ASSPRLAVKGETQY TRBV7-2 many TRBJ2-5
ASSQLGGILTEAF TRBV6-1 few TRBJ1-1
ASSPNRGSQY TRBV6-1 - TRBJ2-5
ASKRPGRIYEQY TRBV27 many TRBJ2-7
ASSTRTGDYEKLF TRBV6-1 many TRBJ1-4
ASSFLNTEAF TRBV5-5 - TRBJ1-1
ASSPSGTRGGDTQY TRBV7-9 - TRBJ2-3
SARAPTGELF TRBV20-1 few TRBJ2-2
ASSLVPTTPEKLADNSYEQY TRBV5-1 few TRBJ2-7
ASSLMASNTEAF TRBV5-1 many TRBJ1-1
ASSTTGTGTNEKLF TRBV9 - TRBJ1-4
ASSFGTSSDTGELF TRBV7-3 many TRBJ2-2
ASSEAWQGAYEQY TRBV6-1 many TRBJ2-7
ASSYGQGDYGYT TRBV5-1 once TRBJ1-2
ASTPGQGSPLITYEQY TRBV12-3/TRBV12-4 few TRBJ2-7
ASRQTDRATGELF TRBV28 few TRBJ2-2
ASSPPGIETQY TRBV18 many TRBJ2-5
ASSPPGQRVTDTQY TRBV5-4 - TRBJ2-3
ARFWGTLSYEQY TRBV19 - TRBJ2-7
AISDSRGADNEKLF TRBV12-3/TRBV12-4 - TRBJ1-4
ASSERGDTEAF TRBV7-9 many TRBJ1-1
ASSLQAASYEQY TRBV11-2 once TRBJ2-7
SASWGDEQY TRBV20-1 many TRBJ2-7